This T cell receptor beta chain was obtained from a study of response to subunit inactivated influenza vaccine. The study's findings and limits: Each seasonal flu vaccination may recruit only limited new T cells, authors suggested.

V was pared by 3 bases and J by 0 bases, with 9 bases between. The CDR3 is 15 residues long. CDR1 is LNHDA, CDR2 SQIVND, per germline (reference sequence). This clonotype occurred a few times. Antigen: not known. MiXCR was run by TCRdb on the RT-PCR reads, yielding one entry per CDR3 protein. The sample lists 400,000 to 650,000 distinct CDR3 sequences, about 7.2% occurring once. This chain uses TRBV19 with TRBJ2-1; perhaps TRBD2 as D (5 bases). The receptor's source is a man aged 45-69 years who received an inactivated influenza vaccine. The sample was PBMCs from blood, taken 23 to 25 months after vaccination. CDR3 residues: CASSIEGSSYNEQFF. As DNA, the CDR3 is TGTGCCAGTAGTATTGAGGGAAGCTCCTACAATGAGCAGTTCTTC.